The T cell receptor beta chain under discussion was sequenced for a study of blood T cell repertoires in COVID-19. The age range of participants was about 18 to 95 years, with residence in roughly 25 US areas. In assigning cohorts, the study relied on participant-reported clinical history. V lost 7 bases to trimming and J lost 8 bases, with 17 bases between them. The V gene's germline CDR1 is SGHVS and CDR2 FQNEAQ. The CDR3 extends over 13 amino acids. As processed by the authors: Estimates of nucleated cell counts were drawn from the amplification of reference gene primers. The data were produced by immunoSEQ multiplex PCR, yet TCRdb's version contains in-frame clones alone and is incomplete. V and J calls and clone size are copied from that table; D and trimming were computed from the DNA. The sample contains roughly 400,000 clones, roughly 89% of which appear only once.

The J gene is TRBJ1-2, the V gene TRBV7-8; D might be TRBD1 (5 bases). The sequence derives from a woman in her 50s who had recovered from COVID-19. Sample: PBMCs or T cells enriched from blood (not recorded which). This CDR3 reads CASTPGRGGGYTF. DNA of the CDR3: TGTGCCAGCACCCCGGGGAGGGGAGGAGGCTACACCTTC.